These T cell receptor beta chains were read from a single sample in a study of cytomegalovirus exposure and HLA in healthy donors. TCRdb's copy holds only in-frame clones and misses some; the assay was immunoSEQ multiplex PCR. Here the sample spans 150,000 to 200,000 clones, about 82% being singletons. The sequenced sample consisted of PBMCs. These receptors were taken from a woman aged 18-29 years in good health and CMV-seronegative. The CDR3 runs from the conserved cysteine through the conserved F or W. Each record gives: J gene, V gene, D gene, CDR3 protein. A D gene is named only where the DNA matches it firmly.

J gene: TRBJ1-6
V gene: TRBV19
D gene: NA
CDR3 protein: CASSIDLGRGVLHF

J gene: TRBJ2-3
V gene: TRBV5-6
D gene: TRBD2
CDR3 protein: CASSLVGGASDTQYF

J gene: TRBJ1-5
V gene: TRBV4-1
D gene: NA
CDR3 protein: CASSQVPLVGQPQHF

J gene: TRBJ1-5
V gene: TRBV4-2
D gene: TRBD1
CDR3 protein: CASSQVKGADQPQHF

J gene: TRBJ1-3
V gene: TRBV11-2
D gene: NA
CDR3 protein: CASSPTDTGNTIYF

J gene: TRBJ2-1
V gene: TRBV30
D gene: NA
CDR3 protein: CAWAVTLSYNEQFF

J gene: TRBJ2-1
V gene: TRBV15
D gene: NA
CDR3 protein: CATSLNLPPGNEQFF

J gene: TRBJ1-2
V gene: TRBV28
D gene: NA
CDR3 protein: CASSFQGTPNYGYTF

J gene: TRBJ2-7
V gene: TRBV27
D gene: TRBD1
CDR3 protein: CASSSLPGQGHYEQYF

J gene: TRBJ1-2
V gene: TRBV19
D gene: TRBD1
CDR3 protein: CASSMAGGFGYTF

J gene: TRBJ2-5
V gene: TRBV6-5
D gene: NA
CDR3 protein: CASSRGQETQYF

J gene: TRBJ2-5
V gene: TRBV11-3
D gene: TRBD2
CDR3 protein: CASSPRGGGETQYF

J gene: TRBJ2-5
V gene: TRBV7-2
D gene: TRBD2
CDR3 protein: CASSPRGYQETQYF

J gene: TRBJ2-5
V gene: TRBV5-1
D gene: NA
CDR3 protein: CASSLFGEETQYF